This T cell receptor beta chain was sequenced in a study of control samples from healthy donors and cancer patients. Here immunoSEQ multiplex PCR was the method, and the copy in TCRdb shows in-frame clones only, minus some. Among around 150,000 clones listed, just over 95% were seen once. This CDR3 region has 16 residues. The V gene's germline CDR1 is LNHNV and CDR2 YYDKDF (reference sequence). Trimming cost V 0 bases and J 6 bases, with 15 bases left between them. The clonotype originates from a woman in her 30s in good health. Sequences were obtained from blood. V gene TRBV15 combines with J gene TRBJ1-5, with D possibly matching TRBD1 (6 bases). The DNA of the CDR3 is TGTGCCACCAGCAGAGAGGAACAGGGTGCCGGTCAGCCCCAGCATTTT. Protein sequence: CATSREEQGAGQPQHF. Full variable domain (missing parts from reference TRBV15 and TRBJ1-5): DAMVIQNPRYQVTQFGKPVTLSCSQTLNHNVMYWYQQKSSQAPKLLFHYYDKDFNNEADTPDNFQSRRPNTSFCFLDIRSPGLGDTAMYLCATSREEQGAGQPQHFGDGTRLSIL.